This T cell receptor (beta chain) derives from a study of T cell repertoires in cytomegalovirus infection. Looking at the study overall: Both a matching HLA type and CMV infection were indicated by public TCR beta signatures. Findings of the study overall: Cumulative frequency of public TCR beta families picked out carriers of CMV plus the relevant HLA. Ex vivo, HLA-C-restricted CMV-specific TCR beta clonotypes prevailed over the rest of the response.

Via MiXCR, TCRdb re-called the reads, giving one row per CDR3 protein. The top ten clones hold 60% to 85% of a sample with approximately 70,000 distinct CDR3 sequences, approximately 22% of them seen once. This clonotype was observed a few times. Its specificity is unknown. There are 16 residues in the CDR3. Germline assignment: CDR1 SGDLS and CDR2 YYNGEE. Unmatched junction bases numbered 4, after V lost 0 bases and J lost 1 base. This sequence joins TRBV9 and TRBJ1-3; 7 nucleotides agree with TRBD1. The receptor comes from a human donor in good health (CMV status not recorded). Some clones in this sample may be carry-over from other donors' samples. The sequencing input was PBMCs, sequenced either directly or after in vitro stimulation (not recorded which). The CDR3 DNA reads TGTGCCAGCAGCGTAGCCGACAGGGTTTCTGGAAACACCATATATTTT. It encodes CASSVADRVSGNTIYF.